These T cell receptor beta chains were read from a single sample in a study of PD-1 blockade in classical Hodgkin lymphoma. Here immunoSEQ multiplex PCR was the method, and the copy in TCRdb shows in-frame clones only, minus some. The sample holds tens of thousands of clones, 85% to 90% seen once. Source: peripheral blood mononuclear cells (PBMCs), taken at baseline. All receptors come from a human donor with classical Hodgkin lymphoma. CDR3s include the opening cysteine and the closing phenylalanine or tryptophan. D genes are given only for firm matches.

>TRBJ1-4|TRBV18|TRBD1
CASSPTGQGARGEKLFF
>TRBJ2-1|TRBV7-9|-
CASSPPRSGNEQFF
>TRBJ2-7|TRBV14|-
CASSLDGAYEQYF
>TRBJ1-4|TRBV27|-
CASSFENSEKLFF
>TRBJ1-5|TRBV5-4|-
CASSRGSLLAQHF
>TRBJ1-2|TRBV7-9|TRBD1
CASSLDRGQGGYTF
>TRBJ2-1|TRBV7-6|TRBD1
CASSFRQGMRNEQFF
>TRBJ2-2|TRBV6-5|-
CASSWTANTGELFF
>TRBJ2-2|TRBV7-7|-
CASGGTYTGELFF
>TRBJ2-5|TRBV2|-
CATARLVQETQYF
>TRBJ1-1|TRBV25-1|-
CASRERISGGSETEAFF
>TRBJ1-5|TRBV28|-
CAARGAGYSNQPQHF
>TRBJ1-1|TRBV6-1|-
CAARTENTEAFF
>TRBJ2-2|TRBV6-1|-
CASTRDPETGELFF
>TRBJ2-7|TRBV2|TRBD1
CASSPKTGTGGPGYF
>TRBJ1-5|TRBV28|-
CASSPVPFGGNQPQHF
>TRBJ2-5|TRBV9|-
CASSERVGWETQYF
>TRBJ1-3|TRBV18|-
CASASRGGNTIYF
>TRBJ2-3|TRBV7-6|-
CASSSVGAVTDTQYF